This T cell receptor beta chain was identified during a study of T cell changes during pregnancy in multiple sclerosis. Germline CDR1 and CDR2: MGHDK and SYGVNS. The CDR3 covers 16 residues. Losses at the gene ends were 4 bases for V and 4 bases for J; bases not matched to a gene: 9. Produced via immunoSEQ multiplex PCR; TCRdb's table is partial and in-frame only. The sample has tens of thousands of clones; around nine tenths are singletons. Here the sequenced sample was peripheral blood, taken in the second trimester of pregnancy. The chain recombines TRBV25-1 with TRBJ1-3; 8 nucleotides match TRBD1. The source of this sequence is a female donor with multiple sclerosis, enrolled in a pregnancy study. In nucleotides, the CDR3 is TGTGCCAGCAGTGCAAGACAGGGGATAGGGGGAAACACCATATATTTT. Protein: CASSARQGIGGNTIYF.